Listed below are T cell receptor beta chains from one sample, sequenced in a study of shared clonotypes between healthy human individuals. The assay was immunoSEQ multiplex PCR, and TCRdb's table has in-frame clones only and misses some. The sample lists under 750,000 clones; roughly 72% were seen once. Material for sequencing was memory CD4+ T cells sorted from blood. The source is a woman younger than 45 in good health. Both conserved end residues are part of each CDR3. D genes are given only for firm matches. Size tells how often a clone was seen (once, few, many) or the class of an expanded clone, and some rows leave it out.

clone_size: -; d_call: TRBD1; v_call: TRBV6-1; j_call: TRBJ1-5; cdr3_nt: TGTGCCAGCAGTGAAGGAAGGACAGGGCTCGGCAATCAGCCCCAGCATTTT; cdr3_aa: CASSEGRTGLGNQPQHF
clone_size: -; d_call: -; v_call: TRBV28; j_call: TRBJ2-7; cdr3_nt: TGTGCCAGCACCCAGGGACCATACGAGCAGTACTTC; cdr3_aa: CASTQGPYEQYF
clone_size: -; d_call: TRBD2; v_call: TRBV7-2; j_call: TRBJ2-3; cdr3_nt: TGTGCCAGCAGCTTAAGGGCTAGCGGGAGGGGTGGTGCAGATACGCAGTATTTT; cdr3_aa: CASSLRASGRGGADTQYF
clone_size: -; d_call: -; v_call: TRBV5-1; j_call: TRBJ1-2; cdr3_nt: TGCGCCAGCAGCTTGGATGGGGCGGTGAGCGGCTACACCTTC; cdr3_aa: CASSLDGAVSGYTF
clone_size: -; d_call: -; v_call: TRBV7-8; j_call: TRBJ2-7; cdr3_nt: TGTGCCAGCAGCTTAGTTGGCGACAGTGAGCAGTACTTC; cdr3_aa: CASSLVGDSEQYF
clone_size: -; d_call: TRBD1; v_call: TRBV25-1; j_call: TRBJ1-4; cdr3_nt: TGTGCCAGCAGTGATGGGACAGGGATCCAAGAGGTGTCTGAAAAACTGTTTTTT; cdr3_aa: CASSDGTGIQEVSEKLFF
clone_size: -; d_call: TRBD2; v_call: TRBV19; j_call: TRBJ2-1; cdr3_nt: TGTGCCAGCAACCGACTAGCGGGGTACAATGAGCAGTTCTTC; cdr3_aa: CASNRLAGYNEQFF
clone_size: -; d_call: -; v_call: TRBV28; j_call: TRBJ1-6; cdr3_nt: TGTGCCAGCAGTTTATACTCAGACCCGCTAAATTCACCCCTCCACTTT; cdr3_aa: CASSLYSDPLNSPLHF
clone_size: few; d_call: -; v_call: TRBV18; j_call: TRBJ1-5; cdr3_nt: TGTGCCAGCTCACGGACAGAAAATAGCAATCAGCCCCAGCATTTT; cdr3_aa: CASSRTENSNQPQHF
clone_size: -; d_call: -; v_call: TRBV29-1; j_call: TRBJ1-1; cdr3_nt: TGCAGCGTACCTTCGGGCGCGGGCACTGAAGCTTTCTTT; cdr3_aa: CSVPSGAGTEAFF
clone_size: -; d_call: TRBD2; v_call: TRBV11-2; j_call: TRBJ2-1; cdr3_nt: TGTGCCACCAGGGGACTAGCGGGAGACCCGCCGGTTGTAAATGAGCAGTTCTTC; cdr3_aa: CATRGLAGDPPVVNEQFF
clone_size: -; d_call: -; v_call: TRBV2; j_call: TRBJ2-7; cdr3_nt: TGTGCCAGCAGTGCGGACCGATACTCCTACGAGCAGTACTTC; cdr3_aa: CASSADRYSYEQYF
clone_size: many; d_call: -; v_call: TRBV5-1; j_call: TRBJ1-1; cdr3_nt: TGCGCCAGCAGCCTGGGAGTGGTGAACACTGAAGCTTTCTTT; cdr3_aa: CASSLGVVNTEAFF
clone_size: -; d_call: TRBD1; v_call: TRBV19; j_call: TRBJ1-1; cdr3_nt: TGTGCCAGTAGTAAAGGCGTCAGCTCGGACAGGATGAACACTGAAGCTTTCTTT; cdr3_aa: CASSKGVSSDRMNTEAFF
clone_size: -; d_call: TRBD1; v_call: TRBV18; j_call: TRBJ2-3; cdr3_nt: TGTGCCAGCTCACCAGGGGGACAGAGCACAGATACGCAGTATTTT; cdr3_aa: CASSPGGQSTDTQYF
clone_size: -; d_call: TRBD2; v_call: TRBV14; j_call: TRBJ2-3; cdr3_nt: TGTGCCAGCAGCCATTACCGAGCGGGATGGGCCACAGATACGCAGTATTTT; cdr3_aa: CASSHYRAGWATDTQYF
clone_size: once; d_call: -; v_call: TRBV7-6; j_call: TRBJ1-4; cdr3_nt: TGTGCCAGCAGCTTGCTTAAGGGTACTAATGAAAAACTGTTTTTT; cdr3_aa: CASSLLKGTNEKLFF
clone_size: -; d_call: -; v_call: TRBV18; j_call: TRBJ1-5; cdr3_nt: TGTGCCAGCTCACCTAAGACAGTCAATCAGCCCCAGCATTTT; cdr3_aa: CASSPKTVNQPQHF
clone_size: -; d_call: TRBD1; v_call: TRBV7-2; j_call: TRBJ1-2; cdr3_nt: TGTGCCAGCAGCGCTCCGGGACAGCTATTTTCTGGATATGGCTACACCTTC; cdr3_aa: CASSAPGQLFSGYGYTF
clone_size: -; d_call: -; v_call: TRBV28; j_call: TRBJ1-6; cdr3_nt: TGTGCCAGCAGTAAGCTACGTCGGACCCCTGCTTCACCCCTCCACTTT; cdr3_aa: CASSKLRRTPASPLHF
clone_size: -; d_call: -; v_call: TRBV7-8; j_call: TRBJ1-3; cdr3_nt: TGTGCCAGCAGCTTACAGCCGCGGGACTCTGGAAACACCATATATTTT; cdr3_aa: CASSLQPRDSGNTIYF
clone_size: -; d_call: -; v_call: TRBV9; j_call: TRBJ2-3; cdr3_nt: TGTGCCAGCAGCCAATGGGACCAGAGCACAGATACGCAGTATTTT; cdr3_aa: CASSQWDQSTDTQYF
clone_size: -; d_call: TRBD1; v_call: TRBV18; j_call: TRBJ2-7; cdr3_nt: TGTGCCAGCTCACCTTTACAGGGACAGGGGGCGATCGAGCAGTACTTC; cdr3_aa: CASSPLQGQGAIEQYF
clone_size: -; d_call: -; v_call: TRBV7-2; j_call: TRBJ2-1; cdr3_nt: TGTGCCAGCGGGGTGGGTTTGGAGAATGAGCAGTTCTTC; cdr3_aa: CASGVGLENEQFF
clone_size: once; d_call: -; v_call: TRBV5-1; j_call: TRBJ2-3; cdr3_nt: TGCGCCAGCAGCTTGGTTCCAGGGACAAGCACAGATACGCAGTATTTT; cdr3_aa: CASSLVPGTSTDTQYF
clone_size: few; d_call: -; v_call: TRBV5-1; j_call: TRBJ1-5; cdr3_nt: TGCGCCAGCAGCTTAGAAGGGGGTTCGCAGCCCCAGCATTTT; cdr3_aa: CASSLEGGSQPQHF
clone_size: few; d_call: TRBD2; v_call: TRBV4-1; j_call: TRBJ2-5; cdr3_nt: TGCGCCAGCAGCCAAGATATCTCGGCGGGAGAAGAGACCCAGTACTTC; cdr3_aa: CASSQDISAGEETQYF
clone_size: -; d_call: TRBD2; v_call: TRBV20-1; j_call: TRBJ2-7; cdr3_nt: TGCAGTGGACTAGCGGGGGGCGAGCAGTACTTC; cdr3_aa: CSGLAGGEQYF
clone_size: -; d_call: -; v_call: TRBV29-1; j_call: TRBJ2-2; cdr3_nt: TGCAGCGTTGCTGGTTATGCCGGGGAGCTGTTTTTT; cdr3_aa: CSVAGYAGELFF
clone_size: -; d_call: -; v_call: TRBV19; j_call: TRBJ2-2; cdr3_nt: TGTGCCAGTAGCCCAGGGACCATTAACACCGGGGAGCTGTTTTTT; cdr3_aa: CASSPGTINTGELFF
clone_size: few; d_call: TRBD1; v_call: TRBV5-1; j_call: TRBJ1-2; cdr3_nt: TGCGCCAGCAGCGGGACAGGGTATGGCTACACCTTC; cdr3_aa: CASSGTGYGYTF